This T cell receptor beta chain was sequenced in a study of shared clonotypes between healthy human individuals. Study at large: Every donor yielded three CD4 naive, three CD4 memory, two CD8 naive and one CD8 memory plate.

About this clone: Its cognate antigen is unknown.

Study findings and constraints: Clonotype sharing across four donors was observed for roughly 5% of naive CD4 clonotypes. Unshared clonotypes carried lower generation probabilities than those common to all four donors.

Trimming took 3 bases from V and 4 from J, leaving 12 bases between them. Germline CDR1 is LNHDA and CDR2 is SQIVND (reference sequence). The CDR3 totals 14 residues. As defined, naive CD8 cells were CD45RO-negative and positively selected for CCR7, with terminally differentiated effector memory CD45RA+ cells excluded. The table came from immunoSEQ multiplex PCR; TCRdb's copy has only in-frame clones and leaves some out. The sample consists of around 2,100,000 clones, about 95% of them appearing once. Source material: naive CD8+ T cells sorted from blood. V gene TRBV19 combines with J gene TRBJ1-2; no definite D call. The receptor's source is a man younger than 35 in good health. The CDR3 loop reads CASSIDGELYGYTF. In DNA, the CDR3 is TGTGCCAGTAGTATCGACGGGGAGCTCTATGGCTACACCTTC.